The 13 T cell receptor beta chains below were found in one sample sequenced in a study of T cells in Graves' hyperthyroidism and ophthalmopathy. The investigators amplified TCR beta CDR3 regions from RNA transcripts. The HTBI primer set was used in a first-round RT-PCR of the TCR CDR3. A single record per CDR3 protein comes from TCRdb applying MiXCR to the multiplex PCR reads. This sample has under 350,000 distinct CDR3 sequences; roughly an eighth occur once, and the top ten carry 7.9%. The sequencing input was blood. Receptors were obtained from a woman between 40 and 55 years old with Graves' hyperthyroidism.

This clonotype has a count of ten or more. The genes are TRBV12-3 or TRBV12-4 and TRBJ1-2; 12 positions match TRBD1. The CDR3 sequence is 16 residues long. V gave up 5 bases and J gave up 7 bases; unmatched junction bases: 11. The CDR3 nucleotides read TGTGCCAGCAGTCCCGCACGGGGACAGGGGGCGACTGGCTACACCTTC. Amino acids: CASSPARGQGATGYTF.

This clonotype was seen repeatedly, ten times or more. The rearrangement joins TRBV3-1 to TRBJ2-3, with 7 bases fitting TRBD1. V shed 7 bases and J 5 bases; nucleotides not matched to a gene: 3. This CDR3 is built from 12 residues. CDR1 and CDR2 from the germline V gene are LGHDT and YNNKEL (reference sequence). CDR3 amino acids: CASTYRGDTQYF. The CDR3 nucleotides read TGTGCCAGCACCTACAGGGGAGATACGCAGTATTTT.

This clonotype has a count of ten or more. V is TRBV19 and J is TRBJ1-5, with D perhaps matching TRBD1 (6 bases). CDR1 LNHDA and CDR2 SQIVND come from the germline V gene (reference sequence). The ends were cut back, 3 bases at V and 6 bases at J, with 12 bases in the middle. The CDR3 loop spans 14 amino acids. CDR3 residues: CASSIGGRGQPQHF. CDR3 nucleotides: TGTGCCAGTAGTATCGGCGGCAGGGGTCAGCCCCAGCATTTT.

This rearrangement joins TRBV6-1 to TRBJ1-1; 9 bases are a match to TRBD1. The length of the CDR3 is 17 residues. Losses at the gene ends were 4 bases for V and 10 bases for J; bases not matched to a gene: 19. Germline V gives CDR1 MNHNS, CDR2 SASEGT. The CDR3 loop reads CASSATRTGARRLGAFF. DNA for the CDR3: TGTGCCAGCAGTGCCACCCGGACAGGGGCGCGTAGACTTGGAGCTTTCTTT.

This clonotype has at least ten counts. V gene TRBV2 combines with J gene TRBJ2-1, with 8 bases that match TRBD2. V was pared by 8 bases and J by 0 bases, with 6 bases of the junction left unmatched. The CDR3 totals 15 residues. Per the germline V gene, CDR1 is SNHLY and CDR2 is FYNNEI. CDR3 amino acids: CASDDSGASYNEQFF. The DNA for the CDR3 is TGTGCCAGCGACGATAGCGGGGCCTCCTACAATGAGCAGTTCTTC.

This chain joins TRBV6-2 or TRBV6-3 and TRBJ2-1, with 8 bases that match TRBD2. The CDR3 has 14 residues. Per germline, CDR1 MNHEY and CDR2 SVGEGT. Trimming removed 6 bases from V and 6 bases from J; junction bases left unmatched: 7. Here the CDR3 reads CASRQAGVINEQFF. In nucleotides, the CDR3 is TGTGCCAGCAGACAAGCGGGAGTAATCAATGAGCAGTTCTTC.

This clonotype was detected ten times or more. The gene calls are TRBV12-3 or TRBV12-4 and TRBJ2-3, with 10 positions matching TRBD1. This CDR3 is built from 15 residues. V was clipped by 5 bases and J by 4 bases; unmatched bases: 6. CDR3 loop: CASSADRGSADTQYF. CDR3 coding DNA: TGTGCCAGCAGTGCGGACAGGGGGAGCGCAGATACGCAGTATTTT.

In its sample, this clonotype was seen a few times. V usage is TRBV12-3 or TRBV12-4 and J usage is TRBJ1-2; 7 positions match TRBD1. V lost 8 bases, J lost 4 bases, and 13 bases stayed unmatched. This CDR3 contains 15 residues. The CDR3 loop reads CASGGGTGVFYGYTF. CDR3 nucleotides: TGTGCCAGCGGGGGGGGAACAGGGGTTTTCTATGGCTACACCTTC.

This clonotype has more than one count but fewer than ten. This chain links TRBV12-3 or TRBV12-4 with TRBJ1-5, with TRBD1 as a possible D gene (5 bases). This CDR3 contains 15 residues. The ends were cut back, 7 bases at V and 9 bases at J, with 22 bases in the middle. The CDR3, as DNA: TGTGCCAGCACCGAAGGGGCTAGCGGACCGTCGCCCCAGCATTTT. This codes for CASTEGASGPSPQHF.

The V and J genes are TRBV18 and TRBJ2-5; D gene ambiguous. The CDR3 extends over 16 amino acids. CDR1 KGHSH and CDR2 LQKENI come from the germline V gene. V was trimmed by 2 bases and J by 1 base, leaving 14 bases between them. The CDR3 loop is CASSPTVSGLQETQYF. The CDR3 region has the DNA TGTGCCAGCTCACCAACGGTCTCAGGCCTCCAAGAGACCCAGTACTTC.

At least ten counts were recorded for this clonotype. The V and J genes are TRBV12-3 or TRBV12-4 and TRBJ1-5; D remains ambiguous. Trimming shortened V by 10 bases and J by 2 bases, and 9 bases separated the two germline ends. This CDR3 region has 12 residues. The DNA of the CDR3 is TGTGCCACGCTCGAGGGCAATCAGCCCCAGCATTTT. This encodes CATLEGNQPQHF.

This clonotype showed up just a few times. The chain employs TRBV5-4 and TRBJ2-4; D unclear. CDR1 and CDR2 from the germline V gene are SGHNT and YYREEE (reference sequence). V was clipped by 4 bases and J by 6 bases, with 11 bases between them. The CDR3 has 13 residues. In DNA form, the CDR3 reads TGTGCCAGCAGCGTGCGCCGCGGAAACATTCAGTACTTC. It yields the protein CASSVRRGNIQYF.

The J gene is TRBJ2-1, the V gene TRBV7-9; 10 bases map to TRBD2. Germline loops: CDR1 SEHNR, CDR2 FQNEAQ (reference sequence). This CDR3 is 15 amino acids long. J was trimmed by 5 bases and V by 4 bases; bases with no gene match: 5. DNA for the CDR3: TGTGCCAGCAGCTGGGGACTAGCGCAAAACAATGAGCAGTTCTTC. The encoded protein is CASSWGLAQNNEQFF.